Detailed here is one T cell receptor beta chain. The data originate from a study of blood T cell repertoires in COVID-19. The wider study: Samples representing acute and convalescent COVID-19 were sourced from the United States, Italy and Spain.

Looked up from germline, CDR1 is SGHRS and CDR2 is YFSETQ. This CDR3 region has 14 residues. The trim removed 4 bases at V and 4 bases at J, leaving 5 bases unmatched. Repertoires were generated with immunoSEQ multiplex PCR, while TCRdb's copy carries only in-frame clones and drops some. This sample has 140,000 or so clones; roughly 77% occur once, and the top ten carry 4.5% to 5%. The genes are TRBV5-1 and TRBJ2-7; 10 bases are shared with TRBD1. The clonotype comes from a woman aged 65 to 85 with COVID-19, enrolled during active disease. Sequenced: peripheral blood. Here the CDR3 DNA reads TGCGCCAGCAGCACTGGACAGGGGGGGTACGAGCAGTACTTC. It yields the protein CASSTGQGGYEQYF.